The table lists the clone carrying this T cell receptor beta chain with a few counts. This sample stems from a study of blood T cell repertoires in COVID-19. The wider study: PBMCs, B-cell-depleted T cells, or T cells were the source of the cDNA or gDNA that made up the material.

The V and J ends lost 2 bases and 12 bases respectively, with 22 bases between them. The CDR3 sequence is 15 residues long. CDR1 and CDR2 from the germline V gene are MNHEY and SVGAGI. Original data processing: Reference gene primer amplification in the assay estimated nucleated cell counts. Clones were sequenced by immunoSEQ multiplex PCR, and TCRdb holds only the in-frame ones, with some missing. V and J calls plus clone size are reproduced from that table; the DNA served to infer D and trimming. In the table there are 350,000 or so clones, around four fifths of which are singletons. This sequence originates from a man aged 25 to 40 with active or convalescent COVID-19. The chain is built from TRBV6-5 and TRBJ1-1; a possible D gene is TRBD1 (6 bases). What was sequenced was peripheral blood. CDR3 in DNA: TGTGCCAGCAGTTACCCAAGTGGGGGCGCAGGGTTAACTTTCTTT. Translation: CASSYPSGGAGLTFF.